What follows is one T cell receptor beta chain and its context. This specimen belongs to a study of blood T cell repertoires in COVID-19. Study overall: Researchers got acute and convalescent COVID-19 samples from the United States, Italy and Spain.

The method was immunoSEQ multiplex PCR; TCRdb's version includes in-frame clones alone and lacks a portion of them. The table includes almost 200,000 clones, roughly 90% detected once. The germline gives CDR1 LGHNA, CDR2 YSLEER. Trimming took off 4 bases at V and 1 base at J, with 10 bases between the two ends. CDR3 length: 14 amino acids. Sequencing used peripheral blood. The clonotype originates from a woman in her 70s with acute or convalescent COVID-19. V usage is TRBV4-3 and J usage is TRBJ1-1, with a possible D match to TRBD1 (6 bases). CDR3 nucleotides: TGCGCCAGCAGCCGGGGACAAGCGAACACTGAAGCTTTCTTT. Amino acids: CASSRGQANTEAFF.